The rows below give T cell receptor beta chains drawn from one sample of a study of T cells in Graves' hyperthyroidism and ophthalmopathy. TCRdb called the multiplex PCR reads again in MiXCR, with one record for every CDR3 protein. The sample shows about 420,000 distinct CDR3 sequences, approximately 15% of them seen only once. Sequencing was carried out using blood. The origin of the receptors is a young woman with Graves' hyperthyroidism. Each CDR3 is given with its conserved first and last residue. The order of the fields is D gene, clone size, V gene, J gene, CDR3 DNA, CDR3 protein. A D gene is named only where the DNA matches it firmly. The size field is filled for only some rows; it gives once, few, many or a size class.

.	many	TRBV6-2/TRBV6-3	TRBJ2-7	TGTGCCAGCAGTCTAGAGCGGTTTGTCAGCTCCTACGAGCAGTACTTC	CASSLERFVSSYEQYF
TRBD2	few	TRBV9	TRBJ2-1	TGTGCCAGCAGCTCCATGGGACTAGCGGACTACAATGAGCAGTTCTTC	CASSSMGLADYNEQFF
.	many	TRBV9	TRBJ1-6	TGTGCCAGCAGCGTAAGTGGCGAACCCCACGGATCACCCCTCCACTTT	CASSVSGEPHGSPLHF
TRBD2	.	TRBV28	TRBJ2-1	TGTGCCAGCCAGGATAGCGGGGGGGCCGGTGCCTACAATGAGCAGTTCTTC	CASQDSGGAGAYNEQFF
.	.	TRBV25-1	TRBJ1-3	TGTGCCAGCAGTGCTGCTCCAGGGTGGCTATATTTT	CASSAAPGWLYF
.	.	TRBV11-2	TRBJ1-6	TGTGCCAGCAGCTCCAGCTATTCACCCCTCCACTTT	CASSSSYSPLHF
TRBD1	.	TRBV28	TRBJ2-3	TGTGCCAGCAGTGCAGGACAGGGCTTTAGCACAGATACGCAGTATTTT	CASSAGQGFSTDTQYF
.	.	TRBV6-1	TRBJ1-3	TGTGCCGTCGGCAGCACAGCCGGAAACACCATATATTTT	CAVGSTAGNTIYF
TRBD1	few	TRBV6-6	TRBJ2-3	TGTGCCAGCAGTTACGGACAGGACAGGATAGATACGCAGTATTTT	CASSYGQDRIDTQYF
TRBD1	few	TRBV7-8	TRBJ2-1	TGTGCCAGCAGCCAAGGGACAGGAGGCTACAATGAGCAGTTCTTC	CASSQGTGGYNEQFF
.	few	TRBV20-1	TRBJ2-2	TGCAGTGCCCGACCCTCGACGGGGGCCGAAAACACCGGGGAGCTGTTTTTT	CSARPSTGAENTGELFF
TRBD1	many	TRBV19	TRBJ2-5	TGTGCCAGTAGCGGGACAGAACAAGAGACCCAGTACTTC	CASSGTEQETQYF
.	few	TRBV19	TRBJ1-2	TGTGCCAGTAGTCCCGGGTCCTACTATGGCTACACCTTC	CASSPGSYYGYTF
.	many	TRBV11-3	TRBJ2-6	TGTGCCAGCAGCTTGGGTGGCAGGGAGCCCTCTGGGGCCAACGTCCTGACTTTC	CASSLGGREPSGANVLTF
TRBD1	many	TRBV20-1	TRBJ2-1	TGCAGTGCTATAGACAGGGGTAGCCCCTACAATGAGCAGTTCTTC	CSAIDRGSPYNEQFF
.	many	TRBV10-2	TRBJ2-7	TGCGCCAGCAGTGAGTCGAACGAGCAGTACTTC	CASSESNEQYF
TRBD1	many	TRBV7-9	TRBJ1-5	TGTGCCAGCAGCTTAGCTACCGGGACAGGAGGATACGCGCGCTGTGGGCCCCAGCATTTT	CASSLATGTGGYARCGPQHF